Below, 6 T cell receptor beta chains from the same sample are listed, as sequenced in a study of shared clonotypes between healthy human individuals. The method was immunoSEQ multiplex PCR; TCRdb's version includes in-frame clones alone and lacks a portion of them. The sample includes more than 2 million clones, approximately 92% of them seen just once. The naive CD8 fraction comprised CD45RO-negative cells positively selected for CCR7 and excluded terminally differentiated effector memory CD45RA+ cells. The specimen was naive CD8+ T cells from PBMCs. These receptors were obtained from a man between 18 and 29 years old in good health. Some clones in this sample may be carry-over from other donors' samples.

The rearrangement links TRBV27 to TRBJ1-5, with D uncertain. Trimming pared 4 bases from V and 1 base from J, leaving 11 bases between. Looked up from germline, CDR1 is MNHEY and CDR2 is SMNVEV (reference sequence). The CDR3 contains 15 residues. CDR3 coding DNA: TGTGCCAGCAGTTCTATAGGGTCCAGCAATCAGCCCCAGCATTTT. Translation: CASSSIGSSNQPQHF.

This clone appeared a single time. The gene calls are TRBV7-9 and TRBJ2-1; D could derive from TRBD1 or TRBD2 (5 bases each). Looked up from germline, CDR1 is SEHNR and CDR2 is FQNEAQ (reference sequence). This CDR3 has 12 amino acids. The V end lost 3 bases, the J end lost 9 bases, and 9 bases lay between the germline ends. CDR3 bases: TGTGCCAGCAGCTTGGGGGAGCGTGAGCAGTTCTTC. Encoded protein: CASSLGEREQFF.

V gene TRBV27 combines with J gene TRBJ1-2; the D is unclear. Germline assignment: CDR1 MNHEY and CDR2 SMNVEV (reference sequence). Trimming cost V 5 bases and J 7 bases, with 14 bases left between them. The CDR3 is 13 amino acids. The CDR3 spells CASSGPLLAGYTF. The CDR3 nucleotides are TGTGCCAGCAGTGGGCCACTCCTTGCTGGCTACACCTTC.

The rearrangement joins TRBV5-4 to TRBJ2-7; 11 bases are a match to TRBD2. CDR1 and CDR2 (germline): SGHNT, YYREEE (reference sequence). This CDR3 comprises 16 residues. With 4 bases clipped from V and 4 bases from J, the junction kept 10 bases outside the gene matches. CDR3 DNA: TGTGCCAGCAGCCTAGGGACTAGCGGAGGGGGATACGAGCAGTACTTC. It encodes CASSLGTSGGGYEQYF.

The genes are TRBV27 and TRBJ2-3; possibly TRBD1 for D (6 bases). Deletions cut 5 bases from V and 1 base from J, with 16 bases between. Germline V CDR1 and CDR2: MNHEY, SMNVEV (reference sequence). The CDR3 extends over 16 amino acids. The CDR3 spells CASSANRVVGTDTQYF. The DNA for the CDR3 is TGTGCCAGCAGTGCAAACAGGGTTGTCGGCACAGATACGCAGTATTTT.

This clone occurred once. The rearrangement uses TRBV2 and TRBJ1-1; TRBD1 is a possible D gene (5 bases). The V end lost 2 bases, the J end lost 2 bases, and 18 bases lay between the germline ends. Germline CDR1 reads SNHLY; CDR2 reads FYNNEI. The CDR3 covers 17 residues. Here the CDR3 reads CASSEWGTRGVNTEAFF. DNA of the CDR3: TGTGCCAGCAGTGAATGGGGGACCCGGGGGGTAAACACTGAAGCTTTCTTT.